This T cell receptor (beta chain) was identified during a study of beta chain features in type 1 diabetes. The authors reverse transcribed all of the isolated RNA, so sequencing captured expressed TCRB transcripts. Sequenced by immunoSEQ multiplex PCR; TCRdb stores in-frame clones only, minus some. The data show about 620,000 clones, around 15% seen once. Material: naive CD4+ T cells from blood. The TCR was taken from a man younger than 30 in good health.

The DNA for the CDR3 is TGTGCCAGCAGCTTTGCCAACTGGGGTCAGCCCCAGCATTTT. Translated: CASSFANWGQPQHF. The J gene is TRBJ1-5, the V gene TRBV7-2; D not certain. Trimming left V 3 bases short and J 6 bases short, with 12 bases between. The CDR3 length is 14 residues. Germline loops: CDR1 SGHTA, CDR2 FQGNSA.